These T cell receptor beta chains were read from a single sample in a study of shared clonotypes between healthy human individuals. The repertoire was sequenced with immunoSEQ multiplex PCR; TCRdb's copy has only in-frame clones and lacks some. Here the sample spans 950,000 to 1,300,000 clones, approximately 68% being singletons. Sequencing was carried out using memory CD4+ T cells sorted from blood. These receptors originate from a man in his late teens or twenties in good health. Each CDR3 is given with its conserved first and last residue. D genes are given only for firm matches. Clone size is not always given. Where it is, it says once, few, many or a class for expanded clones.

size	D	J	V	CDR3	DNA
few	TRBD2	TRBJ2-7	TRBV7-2	CASRKRGASSYEQYF	TGTGCCAGCAGAAAGCGGGGGGCCTCCTCCTACGAGCAGTACTTC
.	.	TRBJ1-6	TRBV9	CASSVGGNNSPLHF	TGTGCCAGCAGCGTGGGAGGCAATAATTCACCCCTCCACTTT
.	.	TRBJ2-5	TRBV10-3	CAMSSGRETQYF	TGTGCCATGAGTAGTGGGAGGGAGACCCAGTACTTC
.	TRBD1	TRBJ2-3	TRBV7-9	CASSLRTGSEPDTQYF	TGTGCCAGCAGCCTAAGGACAGGAAGTGAGCCAGATACGCAGTATTTT
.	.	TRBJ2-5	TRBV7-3	CASSPPGVPETQYF	TGTGCCAGCAGCCCCCCGGGGGTTCCAGAGACCCAGTACTTC
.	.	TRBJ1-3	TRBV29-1	CSACNGNTIYF	TGCAGCGCCTGTAATGGAAACACCATATATTTT
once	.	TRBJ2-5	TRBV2	CASSGQTQETQYF	TGTGCCAGCAGTGGCCAGACCCAAGAGACCCAGTACTTC
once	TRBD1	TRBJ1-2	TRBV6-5	CASSHTGGPSYGYTF	TGTGCCAGCAGCCACACAGGGGGCCCCTCCTATGGCTACACCTTC
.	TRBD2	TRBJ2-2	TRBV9	CASSKTSGENTGELFF	TGTGCCAGCAGCAAAACTAGCGGGGAGAACACCGGGGAGCTGTTTTTT
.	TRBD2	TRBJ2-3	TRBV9	CASSDLAGADTQYF	TGTGCCAGCAGCGATCTAGCGGGAGCAGATACGCAGTATTTT
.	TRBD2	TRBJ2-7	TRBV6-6	CASSLGLAGVNEQYF	TGTGCCAGCAGTTTGGGACTAGCGGGGGTCAACGAGCAGTACTTC
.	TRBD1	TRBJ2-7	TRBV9	CASSVGQGTYEQYF	TGTGCCAGCAGCGTGGGACAGGGGACCTACGAGCAGTACTTC
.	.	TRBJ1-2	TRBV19	CASKTNSLYGYTF	TGTGCCAGCAAAACCAACAGCTTGTATGGCTACACCTTC
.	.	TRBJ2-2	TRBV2	CASSGRGRNTGELFF	TGTGCCAGCAGTGGGCGGGGAAGGAACACCGGGGAGCTGTTTTTT
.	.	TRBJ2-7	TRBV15	CATSREGETYEQYF	TGTGCCACCAGCAGAGAAGGGGAAACCTACGAGCAGTACTTC
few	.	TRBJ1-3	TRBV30	CAWSVGIGGSGNTIYF	TGTGCCTGGAGTGTTGGGATAGGGGGGTCTGGAAACACCATATATTTT
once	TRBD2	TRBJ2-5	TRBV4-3	CASSQDPLAGASRLGTQYF	TGCGCCAGCAGCCAAGATCCGCTAGCGGGAGCATCGCGGTTGGGGACCCAGTACTTC
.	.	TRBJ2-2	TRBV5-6	CASSSFGRVTGELFF	TGTGCCAGCAGCTCTTTTGGACGTGTCACCGGGGAGCTGTTTTTT
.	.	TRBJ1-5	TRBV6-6	CASRDYGSNQPQHF	TGTGCCAGCAGAGACTACGGGAGCAATCAGCCCCAGCATTTT
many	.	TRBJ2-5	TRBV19	CASSINRAETQYF	TGTGCCAGTAGTATAAACAGGGCGGAGACCCAGTACTTC
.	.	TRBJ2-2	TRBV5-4	CASSLGNLNTGELFF	TGTGCCAGCAGCTTGGGGAACCTGAACACCGGGGAGCTGTTTTTT
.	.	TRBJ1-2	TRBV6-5	CLVWGSNYGYTF	TGTCTTGTTTGGGGCTCTAACTATGGCTACACCTTC
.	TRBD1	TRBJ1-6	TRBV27	CASSLTGHNSPLHF	TGTGCCAGCAGTTTGACAGGGCATAATTCACCCCTCCACTTT
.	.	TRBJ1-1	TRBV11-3	CASSLSHGGITEAFF	TGTGCCAGCAGTTTATCCCATGGGGGAATCACTGAAGCTTTCTTT
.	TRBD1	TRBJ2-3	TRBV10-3	CATGQGVITDTQYF	TGTGCCACGGGACAGGGGGTTATCACAGATACGCAGTATTTT
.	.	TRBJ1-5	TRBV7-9	CASSHRTDAILQPQHF	TGTGCCAGCAGCCACAGGACAGACGCCATCCTTCAGCCCCAGCATTTT
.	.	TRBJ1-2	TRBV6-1	CASSEVGGAGNGYTF	TGTGCCAGCAGTGAGGTCGGTGGGGCAGGGAATGGCTACACCTTC
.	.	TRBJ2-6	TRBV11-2	CASSLGQPGANVLTF	TGTGCCAGCAGCTTAGGTCAACCTGGGGCCAACGTCCTGACTTTC
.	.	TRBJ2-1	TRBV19	CASSIPQANEQFF	TGTGCCAGTAGTATACCCCAGGCCAATGAGCAGTTCTTC
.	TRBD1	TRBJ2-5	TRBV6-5	CASSRDRGLLETQYF	TGTGCCAGCAGTAGGGACAGGGGGCTGTTGGAGACCCAGTACTTC
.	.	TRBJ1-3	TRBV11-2	CASSFGRAEGNTIYF	TGTGCCAGCAGCTTTGGCAGGGCGGAGGGAAACACCATATATTTT
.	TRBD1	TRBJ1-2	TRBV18	CASSRDRDGYTF	TGTGCCAGCTCGCGGGACAGGGACGGCTACACCTTC
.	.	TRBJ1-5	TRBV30	CAWSTGLNQPQHF	TGTGCCTGGAGTACGGGGTTGAATCAGCCCCAGCATTTT
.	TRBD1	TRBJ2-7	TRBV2	CASSLGQGRTYEQYF	TGTGCCAGCAGCCTCGGACAGGGTCGCACCTACGAGCAGTACTTC
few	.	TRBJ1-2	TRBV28	CASIADGPGYTF	TGTGCCAGCATCGCAGACGGACCCGGCTACACCTTC
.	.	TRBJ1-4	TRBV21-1	CASSKGGREKLFF	TGTGCCAGCAGCAAGGGGGGCAGGGAAAAACTGTTTTTT
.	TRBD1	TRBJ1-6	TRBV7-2	CASSLTGQGGNSPLHF	TGTGCCAGCAGCTTAACGGGACAGGGCGGGAATTCACCCCTCCACTTT
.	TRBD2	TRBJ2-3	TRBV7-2	CASSLEASGGAADTQYF	TGTGCCAGCAGCTTAGAGGCTAGCGGGGGGGCAGCAGATACGCAGTATTTT
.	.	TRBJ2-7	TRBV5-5	CASSLAGTASYEQYF	TGTGCCAGCAGCTTGGCCGGAACCGCGTCCTACGAGCAGTACTTC
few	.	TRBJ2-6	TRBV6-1	CASSETPHSGANVLTF	TGTGCCAGCAGTGAAACACCTCACTCTGGGGCCAACGTCCTGACTTTC
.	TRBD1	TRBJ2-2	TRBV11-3	CASSPGQGFTGELFF	TGTGCCAGCAGCCCGGGACAGGGGTTTACCGGGGAGCTGTTTTTT
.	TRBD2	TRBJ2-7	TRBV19	CASSRPGLASEQYF	TGTGCCAGTAGCCGACCGGGACTAGCGAGCGAGCAGTACTTC
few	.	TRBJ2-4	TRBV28	CASSEIGAKNIQYF	TGTGCCAGCAGTGAAATTGGAGCCAAAAACATTCAGTACTTC
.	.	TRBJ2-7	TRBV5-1	CASSLSGRSSYEQYF	TGCGCCAGCAGTTTAAGCGGGCGTAGCTCCTACGAGCAGTACTTC
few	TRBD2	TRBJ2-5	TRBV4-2	CASSQDWTSGGDQETQYF	TGTGCCAGCAGCCAAGATTGGACTAGCGGGGGGGACCAAGAGACCCAGTACTTC
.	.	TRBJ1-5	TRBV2	CASRLQNSNQPQHF	TGTGCCAGCAGACTTCAGAATAGCAATCAGCCCCAGCATTTT
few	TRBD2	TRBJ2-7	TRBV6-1	CASSEERGREQYF	TGTGCCAGCAGTGAAGAGCGGGGCCGCGAGCAGTACTTC
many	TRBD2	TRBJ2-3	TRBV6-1	CASSEAERGGWAQYF	TGTGCCAGCAGTGAAGCGGAGCGGGGGGGCTGGGCGCAGTATTTT
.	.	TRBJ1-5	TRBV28	CASSFGNQPQHF	TGTGCCAGCAGTTTTGGGAATCAGCCCCAGCATTTT
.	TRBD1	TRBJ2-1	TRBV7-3	CASSLGTGPYNEQFF	TGTGCCAGCAGCTTAGGGACAGGGCCTTACAATGAGCAGTTCTTC
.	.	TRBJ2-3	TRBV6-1	CASSEQSKNTQYF	TGTGCCAGCAGTGAGCAGAGCAAAAATACGCAGTATTTT
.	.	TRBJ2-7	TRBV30	CAWSVVRWGEQYF	TGTGCCTGGAGTGTAGTAAGGTGGGGCGAGCAGTACTTC